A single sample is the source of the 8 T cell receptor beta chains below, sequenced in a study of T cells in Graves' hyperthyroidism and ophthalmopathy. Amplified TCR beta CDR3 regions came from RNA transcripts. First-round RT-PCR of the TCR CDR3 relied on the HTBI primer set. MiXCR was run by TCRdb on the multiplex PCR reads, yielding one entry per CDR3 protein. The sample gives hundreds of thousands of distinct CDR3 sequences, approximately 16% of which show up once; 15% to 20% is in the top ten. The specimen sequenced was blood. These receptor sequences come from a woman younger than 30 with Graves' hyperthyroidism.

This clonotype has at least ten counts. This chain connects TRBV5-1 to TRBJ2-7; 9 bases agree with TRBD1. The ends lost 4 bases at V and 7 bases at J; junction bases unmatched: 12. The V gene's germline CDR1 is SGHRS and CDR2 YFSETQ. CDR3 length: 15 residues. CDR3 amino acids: CASSRVPGQGGEQYF. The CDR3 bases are TGCGCCAGCAGCCGTGTCCCGGGACAGGGAGGGGAGCAGTACTTC.

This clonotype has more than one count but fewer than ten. The CDR3 region is CASSRQGAYGYTF. The CDR3 DNA reads TGTGCCAGCAGTAGACAGGGGGCCTATGGCTACACCTTC. The rearrangement joins TRBV12-3 or TRBV12-4 to TRBJ1-2; 10 bases are shared with TRBD1. The CDR3 is 13 residues long. J gave up 4 bases and V 5 bases, and 1 base lay outside the gene matches.

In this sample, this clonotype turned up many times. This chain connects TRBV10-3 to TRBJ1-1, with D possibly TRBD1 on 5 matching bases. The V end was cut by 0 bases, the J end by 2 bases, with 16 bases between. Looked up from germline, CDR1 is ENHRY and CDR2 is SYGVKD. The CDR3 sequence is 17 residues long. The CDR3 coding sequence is TGTGCCATCAGTGAGTCGGTGGGGCAGGGTGGAAACACTGAAGCTTTCTTT. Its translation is CAISESVGQGGNTEAFF.

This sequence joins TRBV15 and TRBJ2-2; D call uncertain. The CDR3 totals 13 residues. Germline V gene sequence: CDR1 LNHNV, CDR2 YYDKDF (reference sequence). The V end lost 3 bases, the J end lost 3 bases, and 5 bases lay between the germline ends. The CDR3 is CATSSEYTGELFF. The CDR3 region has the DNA TGTGCCACCAGCAGCGAATACACCGGGGAGCTGTTTTTT. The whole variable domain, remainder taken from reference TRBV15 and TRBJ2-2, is DAMVIQNPRYQVTQFGKPVTLSCSQTLNHNVMYWYQQKSSQAPKLLFHYYDKDFNNEADTPDNFQSRRPNTSFCFLDIRSPGLGDTAMYLCATSSEYTGELFFGEGSRLTVL.

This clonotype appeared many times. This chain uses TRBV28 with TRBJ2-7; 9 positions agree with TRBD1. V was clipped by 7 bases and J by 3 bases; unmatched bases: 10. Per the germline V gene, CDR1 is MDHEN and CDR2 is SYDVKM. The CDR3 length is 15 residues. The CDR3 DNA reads TGTGCCAGCATCAGCCGGGACAGGGTATACTACGAGCAGTACTTC. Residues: CASISRDRVYYEQYF.

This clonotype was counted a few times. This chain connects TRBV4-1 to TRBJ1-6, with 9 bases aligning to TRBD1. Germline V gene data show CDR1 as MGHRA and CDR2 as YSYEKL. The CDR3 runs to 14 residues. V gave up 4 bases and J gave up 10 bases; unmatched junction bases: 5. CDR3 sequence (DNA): TGCGCCAGCAGCCCGGACAGGGGTTTGTCACCCCTCCACTTT. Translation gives CASSPDRGLSPLHF.

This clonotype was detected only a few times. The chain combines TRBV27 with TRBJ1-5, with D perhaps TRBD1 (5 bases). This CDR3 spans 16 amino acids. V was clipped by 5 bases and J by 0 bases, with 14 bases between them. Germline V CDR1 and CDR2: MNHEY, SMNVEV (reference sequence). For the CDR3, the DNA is TGTGCCAGCAGTAAAGACAGAGTTAATAGCAATCAGCCCCAGCATTTT. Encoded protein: CASSKDRVNSNQPQHF.

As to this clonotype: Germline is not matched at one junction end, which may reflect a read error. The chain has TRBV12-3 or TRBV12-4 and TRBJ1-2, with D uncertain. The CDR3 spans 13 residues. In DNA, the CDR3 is TGTACCAGCAGTCCCTTTCTCGGCTATGGCTACACCTTC. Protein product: CTSSPFLGYGYTF.